This T cell receptor (beta chain) was recovered during a study of cytomegalovirus exposure and HLA in healthy donors. This CDR3 contains 14 residues. The V end lost 4 bases, the J end lost 0 bases, and 9 bases lay between the germline ends. Germline loops: CDR1 KGHSY, CDR2 FQNENV. Researchers ran the PCR with 60 Vbeta and 13 Jbeta primers. Per the original data handling: Around 80 million unique TCR beta chains, around 10 million of them shared, were counted by a later analysis. The data were produced by immunoSEQ multiplex PCR, yet TCRdb's version contains in-frame clones alone and is incomplete. V and J calls and clone size are as listed in that table; D and trimming were resolved from the DNA. There are approximately 100,000 clones in the sample, with approximately 3.7% held by the top ten.

The chain is built from TRBV16 and TRBJ1-1; no firm D call. The sequenced material came from PBMCs. This sequence originates from a man in his forties in good health and CMV-seronegative. CDR3 nucleotides: TGTGCCAGCAGCCCTCGGGGTATGAACACTGAAGCTTTCTTT. As protein: CASSPRGMNTEAFF.